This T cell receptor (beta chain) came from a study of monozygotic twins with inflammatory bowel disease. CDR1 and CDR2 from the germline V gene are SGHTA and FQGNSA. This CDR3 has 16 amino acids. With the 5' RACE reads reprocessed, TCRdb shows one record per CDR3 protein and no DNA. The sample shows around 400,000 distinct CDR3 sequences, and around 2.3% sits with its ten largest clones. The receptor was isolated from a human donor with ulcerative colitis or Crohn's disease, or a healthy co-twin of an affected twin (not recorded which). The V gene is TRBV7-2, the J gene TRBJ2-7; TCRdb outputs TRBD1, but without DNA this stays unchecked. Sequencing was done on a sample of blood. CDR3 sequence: CASSPPGGAGSYEQYF.